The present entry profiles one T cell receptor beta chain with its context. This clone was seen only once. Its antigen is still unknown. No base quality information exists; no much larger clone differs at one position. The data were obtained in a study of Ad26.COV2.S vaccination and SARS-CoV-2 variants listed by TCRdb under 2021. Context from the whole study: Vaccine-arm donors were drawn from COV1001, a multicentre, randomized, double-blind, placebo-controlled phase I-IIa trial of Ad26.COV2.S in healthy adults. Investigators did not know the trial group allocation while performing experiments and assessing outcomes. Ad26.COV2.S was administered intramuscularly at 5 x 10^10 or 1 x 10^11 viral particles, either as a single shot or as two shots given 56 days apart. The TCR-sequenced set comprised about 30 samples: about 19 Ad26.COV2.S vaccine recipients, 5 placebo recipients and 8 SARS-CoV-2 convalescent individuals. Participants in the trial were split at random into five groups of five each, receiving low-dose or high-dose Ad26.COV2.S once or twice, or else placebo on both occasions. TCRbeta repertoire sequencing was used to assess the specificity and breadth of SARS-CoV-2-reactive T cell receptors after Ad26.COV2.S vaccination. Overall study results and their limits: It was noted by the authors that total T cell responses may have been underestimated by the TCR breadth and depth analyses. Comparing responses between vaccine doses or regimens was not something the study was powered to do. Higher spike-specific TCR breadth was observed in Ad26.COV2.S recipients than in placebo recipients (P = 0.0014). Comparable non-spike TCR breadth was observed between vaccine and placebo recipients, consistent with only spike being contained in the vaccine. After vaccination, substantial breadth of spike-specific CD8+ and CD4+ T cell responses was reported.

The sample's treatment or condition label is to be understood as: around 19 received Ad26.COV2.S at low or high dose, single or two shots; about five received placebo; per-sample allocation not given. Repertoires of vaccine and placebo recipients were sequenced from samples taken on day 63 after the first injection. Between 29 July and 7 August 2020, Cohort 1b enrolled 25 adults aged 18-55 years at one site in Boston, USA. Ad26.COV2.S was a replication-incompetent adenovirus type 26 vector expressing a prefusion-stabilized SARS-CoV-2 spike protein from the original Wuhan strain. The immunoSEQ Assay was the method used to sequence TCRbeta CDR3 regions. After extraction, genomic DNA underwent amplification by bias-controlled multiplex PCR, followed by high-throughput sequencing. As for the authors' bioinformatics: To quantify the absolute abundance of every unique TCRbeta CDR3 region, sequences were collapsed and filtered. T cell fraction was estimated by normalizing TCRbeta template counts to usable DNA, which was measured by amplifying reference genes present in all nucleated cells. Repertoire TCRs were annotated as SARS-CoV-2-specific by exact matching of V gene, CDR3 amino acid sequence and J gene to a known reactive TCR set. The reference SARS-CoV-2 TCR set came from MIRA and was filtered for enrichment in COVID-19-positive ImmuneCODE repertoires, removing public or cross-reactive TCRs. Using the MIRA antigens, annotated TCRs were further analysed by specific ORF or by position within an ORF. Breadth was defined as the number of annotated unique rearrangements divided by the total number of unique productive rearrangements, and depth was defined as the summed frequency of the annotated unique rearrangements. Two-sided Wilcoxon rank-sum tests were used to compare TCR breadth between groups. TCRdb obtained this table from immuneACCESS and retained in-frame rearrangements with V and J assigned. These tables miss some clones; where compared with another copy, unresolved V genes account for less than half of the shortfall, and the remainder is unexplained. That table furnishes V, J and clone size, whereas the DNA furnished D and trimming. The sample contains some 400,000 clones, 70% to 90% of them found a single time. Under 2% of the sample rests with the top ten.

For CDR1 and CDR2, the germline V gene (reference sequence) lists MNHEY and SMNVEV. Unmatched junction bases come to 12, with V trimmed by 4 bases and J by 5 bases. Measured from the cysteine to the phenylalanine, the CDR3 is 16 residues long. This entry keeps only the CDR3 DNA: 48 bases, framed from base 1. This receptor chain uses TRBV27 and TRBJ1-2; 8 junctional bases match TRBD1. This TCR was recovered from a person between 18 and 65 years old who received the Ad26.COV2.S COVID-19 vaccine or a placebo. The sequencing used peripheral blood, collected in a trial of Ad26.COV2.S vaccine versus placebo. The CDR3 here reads CASSSGSGGAGYGYTF. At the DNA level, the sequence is TGTGCCAGCAGTTCAGGCTCAGGGGGCGCGGGGTATGGCTACACCTTC.